This TCR beta chain was recorded in a study of blood T cell repertoires in COVID-19. Study-level information: Italy, Spain and the United States were the sources of the convalescent and acute COVID-19 samples.

After removal of 3 bases from V and 9 bases from J, the junction contained 4 bases not matched to a gene. From germline, CDR1 is KGHDR and CDR2 SFDVKD. CDR3 size: 14 residues. Methods used by the authors: Counts of nucleated cells, estimated from reference gene primer amplification, were obtained. Method: immunoSEQ multiplex PCR; TCRdb's copy keeps in-frame clones and lacks some. V, J and clone size derive from that table, while D and trimming were established from the DNA sequence. The top ten clones hold under 15% of a sample with hundreds of thousands of clones, around nine tenths of them seen once.

Sequenced material: peripheral blood. The origin of this receptor is a woman aged 70-85 years with COVID-19, enrolled during active disease. The chain has TRBV24-1 and TRBJ1-2; 12 nucleotides align to TRBD1. The chain's CDR3 is CATSDRGQGASYTF. The CDR3 coding sequence is TGTGCCACCAGTGATAGGGGACAGGGGGCTAGCTACACCTTC.